This TCR beta chain was found in a study of beta chain features in type 1 diabetes. Germline V lookup: CDR1 SGHVS, CDR2 FQNEAQ. This CDR3 comprises 13 residues. V lost 5 bases to trimming and J lost 7 bases, with 13 bases between them. Points from the study as a whole: A potential PCR bias toward shorter templates would be equal in patient and control samples.

Sequencing targeted expressed TCRB transcripts, as all isolated RNA had been reverse transcribed. TCRdb keeps only in-frame clones here, not all; method: immunoSEQ multiplex PCR. The sample gives roughly 300,000 clones, about 15% of which show up once; more than 6.5% is in the top ten. A few counts support this clone. Antigen specificity is unknown. Material: central memory CD4+ T cells from blood. The TCR sequence derives from a man younger than 40 in good health. The J gene is TRBJ2-3, the V gene TRBV7-8; D is possibly TRBD1 (6 bases). The CDR3 coding sequence is TGTGCCAGCAGCCTCTACAGGGAGCATACGCAGTATTTT. Protein sequence: CASSLYREHTQYF.